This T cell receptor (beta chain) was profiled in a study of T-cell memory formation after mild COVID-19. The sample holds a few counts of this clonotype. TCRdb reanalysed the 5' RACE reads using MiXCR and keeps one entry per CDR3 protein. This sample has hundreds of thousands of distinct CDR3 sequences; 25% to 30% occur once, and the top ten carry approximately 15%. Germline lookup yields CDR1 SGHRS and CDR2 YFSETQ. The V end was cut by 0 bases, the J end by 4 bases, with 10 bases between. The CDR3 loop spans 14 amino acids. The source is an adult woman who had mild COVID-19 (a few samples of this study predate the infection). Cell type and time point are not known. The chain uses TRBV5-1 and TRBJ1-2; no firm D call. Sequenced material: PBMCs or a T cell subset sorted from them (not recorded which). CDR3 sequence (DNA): TGCGCCAGCAGCTTGGGGCAGGAGGGCTATGGCTACACCTTC. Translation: CASSLGQEGYGYTF.